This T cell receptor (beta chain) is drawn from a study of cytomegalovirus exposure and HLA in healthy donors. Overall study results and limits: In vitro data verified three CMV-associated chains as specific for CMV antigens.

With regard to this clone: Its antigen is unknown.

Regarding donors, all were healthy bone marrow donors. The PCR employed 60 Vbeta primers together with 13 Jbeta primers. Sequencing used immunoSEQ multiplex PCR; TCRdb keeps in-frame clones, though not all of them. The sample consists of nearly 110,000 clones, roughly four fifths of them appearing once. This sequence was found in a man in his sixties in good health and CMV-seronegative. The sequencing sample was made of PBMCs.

The DNA of the CDR3 is TGTGCCAGCAGCCAAGATCGGGACTCTGGAAACACCATATATTTT. It encodes CASSQDRDSGNTIYF. The chain has TRBV4-2 and TRBJ1-3; D uncertain. The germline CDR1 and CDR2 sequences are LGHNA and YNFKEQ. Trimming shortened V by 0 bases and J by 0 bases, and 6 bases separated the two germline ends. The CDR3 totals 15 residues.